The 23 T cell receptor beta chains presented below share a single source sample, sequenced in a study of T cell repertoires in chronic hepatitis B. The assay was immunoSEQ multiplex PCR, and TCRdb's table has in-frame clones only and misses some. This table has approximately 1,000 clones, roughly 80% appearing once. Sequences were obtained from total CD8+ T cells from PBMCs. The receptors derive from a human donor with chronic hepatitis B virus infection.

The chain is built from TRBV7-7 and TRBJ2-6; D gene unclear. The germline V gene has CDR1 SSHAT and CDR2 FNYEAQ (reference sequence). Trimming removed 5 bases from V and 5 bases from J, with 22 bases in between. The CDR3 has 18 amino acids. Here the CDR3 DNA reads TGTGCCAGCAGCAGTACCACTAAGTGCCAAAGTCGGGCCAACGTCCTGACTTTC. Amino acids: CASSSTTKCQSRANVLTF.

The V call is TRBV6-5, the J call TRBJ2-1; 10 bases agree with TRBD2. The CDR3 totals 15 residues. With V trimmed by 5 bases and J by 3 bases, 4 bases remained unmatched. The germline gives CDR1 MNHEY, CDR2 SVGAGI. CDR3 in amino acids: CASSHLAGDYNEQFF. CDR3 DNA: TGTGCCAGCAGTCACCTAGCGGGAGACTACAATGAGCAGTTCTTC.

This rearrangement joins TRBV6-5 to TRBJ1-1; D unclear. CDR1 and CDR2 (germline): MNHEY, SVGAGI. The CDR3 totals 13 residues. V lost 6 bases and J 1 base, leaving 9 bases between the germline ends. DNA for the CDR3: TGTGCCAGCAGCCTACACGGGAACACTGAAGCTTTCTTT. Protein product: CASSLHGNTEAFF.

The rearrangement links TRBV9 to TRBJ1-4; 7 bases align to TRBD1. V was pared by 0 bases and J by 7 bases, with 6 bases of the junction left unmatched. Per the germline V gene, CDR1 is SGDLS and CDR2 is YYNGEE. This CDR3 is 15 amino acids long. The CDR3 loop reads CASSVGEGAREKLFF. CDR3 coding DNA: TGTGCCAGCAGCGTAGGAGAGGGGGCGCGTGAAAAACTGTTTTTT.

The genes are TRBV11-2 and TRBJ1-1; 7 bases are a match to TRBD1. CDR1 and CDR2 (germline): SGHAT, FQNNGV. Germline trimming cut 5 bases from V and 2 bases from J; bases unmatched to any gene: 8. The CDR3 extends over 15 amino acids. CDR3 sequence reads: CASSLSGQLNTEAFF. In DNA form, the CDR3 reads TGTGCCAGCAGCCTGTCGGGACAGTTAAACACTGAAGCTTTCTTT.

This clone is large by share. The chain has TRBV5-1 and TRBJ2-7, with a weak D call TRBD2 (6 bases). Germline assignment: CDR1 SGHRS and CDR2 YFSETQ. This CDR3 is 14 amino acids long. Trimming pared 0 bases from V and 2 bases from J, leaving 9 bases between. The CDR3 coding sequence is TGCGCCAGCAGCTTGGGCGGGACCCCCTACGAGCAGTACTTC. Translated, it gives CASSLGGTPYEQYF.

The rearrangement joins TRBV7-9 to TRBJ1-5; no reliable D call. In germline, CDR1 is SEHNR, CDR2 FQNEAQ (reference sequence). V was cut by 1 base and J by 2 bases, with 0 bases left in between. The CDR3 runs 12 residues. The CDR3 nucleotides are TGTGCCAGCAGCTTAGGCAATCAGCCCCAGCATTTT. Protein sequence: CASSLGNQPQHF.

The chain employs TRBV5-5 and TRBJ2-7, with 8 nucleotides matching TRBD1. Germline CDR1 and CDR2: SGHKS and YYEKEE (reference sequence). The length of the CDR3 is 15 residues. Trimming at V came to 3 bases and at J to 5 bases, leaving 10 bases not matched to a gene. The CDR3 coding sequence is TGTGCCAGCAGCTCCCCTGGACAGGGACCGGACGAGCAGTACTTC. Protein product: CASSSPGQGPDEQYF. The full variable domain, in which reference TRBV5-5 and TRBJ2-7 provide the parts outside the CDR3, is DAGVTQSPTHLIKTRGQQVTLRCSPISGHKSVSWYQQVLGQGPQFIFQYYEKEERGRGNFPDRFSARQFPNYSSELNVNALLLGDSALYLCASSSPGQGPDEQYFGPGTRLTVT.

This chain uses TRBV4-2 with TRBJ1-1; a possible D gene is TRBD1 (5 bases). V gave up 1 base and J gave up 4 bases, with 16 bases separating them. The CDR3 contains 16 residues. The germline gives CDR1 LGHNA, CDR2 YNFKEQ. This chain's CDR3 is CASSQGQGYRATEAFF. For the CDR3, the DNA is TGTGCCAGCAGCCAAGGGCAGGGTTATAGGGCCACTGAAGCTTTCTTT.

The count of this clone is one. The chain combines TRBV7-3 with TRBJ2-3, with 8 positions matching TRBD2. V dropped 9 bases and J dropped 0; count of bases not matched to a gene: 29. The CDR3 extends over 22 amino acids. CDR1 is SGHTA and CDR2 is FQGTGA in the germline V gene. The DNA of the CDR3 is TGTGCCAGTGACAAACCGTCCCAATGCACGACGGGACTAGAGAATAGCACAGATACGCAGTATTTT. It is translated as CASDKPSQCTTGLENSTDTQYF.

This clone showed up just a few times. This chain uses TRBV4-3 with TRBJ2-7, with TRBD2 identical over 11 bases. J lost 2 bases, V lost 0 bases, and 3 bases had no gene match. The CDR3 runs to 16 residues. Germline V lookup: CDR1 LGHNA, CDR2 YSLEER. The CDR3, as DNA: TGCGCCAGCAGCCAAGAAGTAGCGGGAGGGCCCTACGAGCAGTACTTC. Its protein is CASSQEVAGGPYEQYF.

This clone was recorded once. Written as DNA, the CDR3 is TGTGCCAGCAGCCGCGGGGGACTAATCCAGTACGAGCAGTACTTC. As protein: CASSRGGLIQYEQYF. The rearrangement uses TRBV27 and TRBJ2-7; TRBD2 matches at 7 bases. In germline, CDR1 is MNHEY, CDR2 SMNVEV (reference sequence). With V trimmed by 6 bases and J by 4 bases, 12 bases remained unmatched. The CDR3 spans 15 residues.

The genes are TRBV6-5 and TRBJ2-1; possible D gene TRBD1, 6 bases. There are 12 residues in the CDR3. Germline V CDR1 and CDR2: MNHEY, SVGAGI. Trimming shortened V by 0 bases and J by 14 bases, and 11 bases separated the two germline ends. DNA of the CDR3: TGTGCCAGCAGTTACTCGGACGGGGACAAGTTCTTC. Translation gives CASSYSDGDKFF.

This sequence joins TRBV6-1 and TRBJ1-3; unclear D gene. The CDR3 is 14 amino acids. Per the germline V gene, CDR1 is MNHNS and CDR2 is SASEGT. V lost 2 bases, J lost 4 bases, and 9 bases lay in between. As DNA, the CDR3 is TGTGCCAGCAGTGAATTGCTAAGGGGAAACACCATATATTTT. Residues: CASSELLRGNTIYF.

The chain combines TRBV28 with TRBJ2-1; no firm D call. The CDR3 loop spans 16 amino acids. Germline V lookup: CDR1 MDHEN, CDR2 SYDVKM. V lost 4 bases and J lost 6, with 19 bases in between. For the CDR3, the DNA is TGTGCCAGCAGTTCCCGACAAAGACTTTCACCCAATGAGCAGTTCTTC. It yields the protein CASSSRQRLSPNEQFF.

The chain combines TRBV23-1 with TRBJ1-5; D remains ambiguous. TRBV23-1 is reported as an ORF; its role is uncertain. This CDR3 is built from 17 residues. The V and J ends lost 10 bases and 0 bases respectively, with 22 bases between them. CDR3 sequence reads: CANGEALKFFSNQPQHF. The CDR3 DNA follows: TGCGCCAATGGCGAAGCCCTCAAATTCTTTAGCAATCAGCCCCAGCATTTT.

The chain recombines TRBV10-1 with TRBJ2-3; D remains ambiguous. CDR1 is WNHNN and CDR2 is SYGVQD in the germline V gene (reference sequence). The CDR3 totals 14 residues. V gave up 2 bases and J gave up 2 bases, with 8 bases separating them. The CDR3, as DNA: TGCGCCAGCAGTGAGGAGAGTAACACAGATACGCAGTATTTT. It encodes CASSEESNTDTQYF.

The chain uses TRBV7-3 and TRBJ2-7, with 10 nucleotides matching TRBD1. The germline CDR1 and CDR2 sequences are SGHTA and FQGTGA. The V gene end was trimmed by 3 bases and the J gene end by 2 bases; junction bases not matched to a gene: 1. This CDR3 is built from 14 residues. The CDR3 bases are TGTGCCAGCAGCTTGGGGACAGGGGCCTACGAGCAGTACTTC. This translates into CASSLGTGAYEQYF.

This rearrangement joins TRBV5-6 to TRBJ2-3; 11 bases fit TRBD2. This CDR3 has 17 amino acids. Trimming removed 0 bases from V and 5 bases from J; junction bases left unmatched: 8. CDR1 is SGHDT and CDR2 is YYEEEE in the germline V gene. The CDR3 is CASSLAGTSGPGDTQYF. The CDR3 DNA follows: TGTGCCAGCAGCTTGGCCGGGACTAGCGGTCCTGGAGATACGCAGTATTTT. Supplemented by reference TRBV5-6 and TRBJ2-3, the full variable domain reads DAGVTQSPTHLIKTRGQQVTLRCSPKSGHDTVSWYQQALGQGPQFIFQYYEEEERQRGNFPDRFSGHQFPNYSSELNVNALLLGDSALYLCASSLAGTSGPGDTQYFGPGTRLTVL.

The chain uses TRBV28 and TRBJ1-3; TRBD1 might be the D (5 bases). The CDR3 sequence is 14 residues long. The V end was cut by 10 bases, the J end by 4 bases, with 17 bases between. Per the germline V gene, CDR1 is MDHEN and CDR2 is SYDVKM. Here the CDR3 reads CATKLQGSGNTIYF. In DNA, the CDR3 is TGTGCCACGAAACTGCAGGGCTCCGGAAACACCATATATTTT.

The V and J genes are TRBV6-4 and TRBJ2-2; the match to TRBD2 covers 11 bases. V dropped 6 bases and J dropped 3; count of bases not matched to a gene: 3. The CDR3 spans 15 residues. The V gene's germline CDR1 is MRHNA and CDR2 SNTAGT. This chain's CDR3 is CASSPTSGDTGELFF. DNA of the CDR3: TGTGCCAGCAGCCCGACTAGCGGGGACACCGGGGAGCTGTTTTTT.

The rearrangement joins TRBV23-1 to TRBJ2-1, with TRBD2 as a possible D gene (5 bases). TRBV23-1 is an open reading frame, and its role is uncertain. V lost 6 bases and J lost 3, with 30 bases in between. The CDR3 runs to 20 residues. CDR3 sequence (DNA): TGCGCCAGCAGGAGGGCACTGGGAGCGGATTTGCTCTACTACTACAATGAGCAGTTCTTC. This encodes CASRRALGADLLYYYNEQFF.

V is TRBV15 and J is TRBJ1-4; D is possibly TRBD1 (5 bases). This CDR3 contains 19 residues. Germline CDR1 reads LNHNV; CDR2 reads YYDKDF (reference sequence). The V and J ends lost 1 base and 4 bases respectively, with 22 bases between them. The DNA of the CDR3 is TGTGCCACCAGCAGAGGTACGCGTGGGGGAGAATTCGGTAATGAAAAACTGTTTTTT. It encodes CATSRGTRGGEFGNEKLFF.